This is a list of T cell receptor beta chains from one sample in a study of T cells in Graves' hyperthyroidism and ophthalmopathy. TCRdb processed the multiplex PCR reads anew with MiXCR; each CDR3 protein has one entry. The table has 750,000 to 950,000 distinct CDR3 sequences, roughly 40% seen once. The sample was blood. Source of these receptors: a man younger than 35 with Graves' hyperthyroidism. CDR3s include the opening cysteine and the closing phenylalanine or tryptophan. The D gene is left open where the match is weak. Where a row states a size, it is once, few, many or the class of an expanded clone; other rows omit it.

>TRBV10-3|TRBJ1-5|.|14|few
CASSPEAVNQPQHF
TGTGCCAGCTCACCAGAGGCAGTCAATCAGCCCCAGCATTTT
>TRBV20-1|TRBJ1-4|TRBD1|13|many
CSAAGQLRSILFF
TGCAGTGCCGCGGGACAGCTGAGAAGCATCCTGTTTTTT
>TRBV9|TRBJ2-7|TRBD1|15|few
CASSRRQGVAYEQYF
TGTGCCAGCAGCCGACGACAGGGAGTCGCCTACGAGCAGTACTTC
>TRBV7-9|TRBJ1-4|.|15|many
CASSHPGTTNEKLFF
TGTGCCAGCAGCCATCCGGGGACAACTAATGAAAAACTGTTTTTT
>TRBV29-1|TRBJ2-2|TRBD1|16|.
CSVEDAGGNPSGELFF
TGCAGCGTTGAAGATGCAGGGGGCAATCCTTCCGGGGAGCTGTTTTTT
>TRBV20-1|TRBJ2-5|TRBD2|13|many
CSARDGGSETQYF
TGCAGTGCTAGAGACGGGGGGTCGGAGACCCAGTACTTC
>TRBV5-1|TRBJ2-2|TRBD1|12|few
CASSYRGRELFF
TGCGCCAGCAGCTACAGGGGGCGGGAGCTGTTTTTT
>TRBV12-3/TRBV12-4|TRBJ1-1|.|12|.
CASTSFGTEAFF
TGTGCCAGCACGAGTTTTGGCACTGAAGCTTTCTTT
>TRBV7-7|TRBJ2-5|TRBD2|16|.
CASSLGSGGYQETQYF
TGTGCCAGCAGCTTAGGTAGCGGGGGCTACCAAGAGACCCAGTACTTC
>TRBV11-2|TRBJ1-6|.|17|few
CASSLNNRNGVYSPLHF
TGTGCCAGCAGCTTAAACAACAGGAACGGTGTTTATTCACCCCTCCACTTT
>TRBV29-1|TRBJ2-2|.|12|.
CSVEWAAGELFF
TGCAGCGTTGAGTGGGCCGCTGGGGAGCTGTTTTTT
>TRBV7-9|TRBJ1-1|.|14|many
CASSQSTVWVEAFF
TGTGCCAGCAGCCAATCGACCGTTTGGGTTGAAGCTTTCTTT
>TRBV9|TRBJ2-3|TRBD1|15|.
CASSDQGQSTDTQYF
TGTGCCAGCAGCGACCAGGGACAGAGCACAGATACGCAGTATTTT
>TRBV10-3|TRBJ1-2|.|13|.
CAISEDTGKGYTF
TGTGCCATCAGTGAAGACACGGGGAAGGGCTACACCTTC
>TRBV29-1|TRBJ1-2|TRBD1|12|many
CSVGDRHYSYTF
TGCAGCGTCGGGGACAGACACTATAGCTACACCTTC
>TRBV6-5|TRBJ1-5|.|13|.
CASSRGPSQPQHF
TGTGCCAGCTCTCGCGGGCCGAGTCAGCCCCAGCATTTT
>TRBV7-2|TRBJ2-5|.|13|many
CASSLAGKGTQYF
TGTGCCAGCAGCTTAGCGGGAAAGGGGACCCAGTACTTC
>TRBV5-5|TRBJ1-1|.|12|few
CASTPRGAEAFF
TGTGCCAGCACCCCCAGGGGAGCTGAAGCTTTCTTT
>TRBV12-3/TRBV12-4|TRBJ1-2|.|10|.
CASRDSLSFF
TGTGCCAGCAGGGACAGCCTGAGTTTCTTC
>TRBV12-3/TRBV12-4|TRBJ1-2|.|16|.
CAGSPRDTETNYGYTF
TGTGCCGGCAGTCCCCGGGACACTGAAACTAACTATGGCTACACCTTC
>TRBV20-1|TRBJ1-1|.|12|.
CSAIKASSEAFF
TGCAGTGCTATAAAAGCAAGCAGCGAAGCTTTCTTT
>TRBV6-1|TRBJ2-7|TRBD2|14|.
CASSGRAGGDEQYF
TGTGCCAGCAGTGGTCGCGCGGGGGGAGACGAGCAGTACTTC
>TRBV29-1|TRBJ2-7|.|11|many
CSVGESYEQYF
TGCAGCGTTGGGGAATCCTACGAGCAGTACTTC
>TRBV4-3|TRBJ1-1|TRBD1|15|few
CASSPTDRVGTEAFF
TGCGCCAGCAGCCCGACAGACAGGGTGGGCACTGAAGCTTTCTTT
>TRBV5-1|TRBJ2-5|TRBD1|15|.
CASSPGTGGRQPQYF
TGCGCCAGCAGTCCCGGGACAGGGGGACGGCAGCCCCAGTACTTC
>TRBV12-3/TRBV12-4|TRBJ2-2|.|14|.
CASSVVAGSGELFF
TGTGCCAGCAGCGTAGTGGCCGGGTCCGGGGAGCTGTTTTTT
>TRBV7-3|TRBJ2-5|.|15|.
CASSSSGATRGTQYF
TGTGCCAGCAGCTCTTCCGGGGCGACAAGAGGGACCCAGTACTTC
>TRBV7-8|TRBJ1-5|.|16|many
CASSLVGLHSNQPQHF
TGTGCCAGCAGCTTAGTGGGCCTTCATAGCAATCAGCCCCAGCATTTT
>TRBV2|TRBJ1-6|.|11|few
CARGTNSPLHF
TGTGCTAGAGGAACGAATTCACCCCTCCACTTT
>TRBV10-3|TRBJ1-2|.|15|few
CASSESQGRGYGYTF
TGTGCCAGCAGTGAATCGCAGGGGAGAGGCTATGGCTACACCTTC
>TRBV6-4|TRBJ1-5|.|16|many
CASSDSRRGAWQPQHF
TGTGCCAGCAGTGACTCGAGGAGGGGGGCTTGGCAGCCCCAGCATTTT
>TRBV20-1|TRBJ2-6|.|15|many
CSARVRAAGANVLTF
TGCAGTGCTAGAGTGAGGGCAGCTGGGGCCAACGTCCTGACTTTC
>TRBV19|TRBJ1-2|.|15|few
CASSPVVADKGGYTF
TGTGCCAGTAGTCCGGTGGTCGCGGACAAGGGAGGCTACACCTTC
>TRBV14|TRBJ1-2|.|13|few
CASSTTSSSGYTF
TGTGCCAGCAGTACAACAAGTTCTAGTGGCTACACCTTC
>TRBV25-1|TRBJ2-2|.|17|many
CASSEPPGGLGTGELFF
TGTGCCAGCAGTGAACCCCCAGGGGGACTAGGAACCGGGGAGCTGTTTTTT
>TRBV7-2|TRBJ2-5|TRBD2|16|.
CASSPGTSGLPETRYF
TGCGCCAGCAGTCCCGGGACTAGCGGGTTACCAGAGACCCGGTACTTC
>TRBV25-1|TRBJ1-1|.|13|.
CASRDTANTEAFF
TGTGCCAGCAGAGATACAGCGAACACTGAAGCTTTCTTT
>TRBV20-1|TRBJ2-7|.|12|many
CSARDRCYEQYF
TGCAGTGCTAGGGACAGATGCTACGAGCAGTACTTC
>TRBV4-1|TRBJ2-7|TRBD2|18|.
CASSQEDVGGRAGYEQYF
TGCGCCAGCAGCCAAGAAGATGTGGGCGGGAGGGCCGGCTACGAGCAGTACTTC
>TRBV29-1|TRBJ2-7|.|13|many
CSVEDSSSYEQYF
TGCAGCGTTGAGGACAGCAGCTCCTACGAGCAGTACTTC
>TRBV2|TRBJ2-5|.|14|once
CASSVMLRRGTQYF
TGTGCCAGCAGTGTGATGCTAAGGAGGGGGACCCAGTACTTC
>TRBV25-1|TRBJ1-2|.|13|many
CASSESWEYGYTF
TGTGCCAGCAGTGAATCATGGGAATATGGCTACACCTTC
>TRBV13|TRBJ1-1|.|13|few
CASSLKGGSEAFF
TGTGCCAGCAGCTTGAAGGGAGGGTCTGAAGCTTTCTTT
>TRBV20-1|TRBJ1-2|TRBD1|13|once
CSALQGANYGYTF
TGCAGTGCCCTCCAGGGGGCTAACTATGGCTACACCTTC
>TRBV19|TRBJ2-7|.|16|.
CASSPGGQLFSVEQYF
TGTGCCAGTAGTCCCGGGGGACAGCTCTTTTCGGTCGAGCAGTACTTC
>TRBV11-2|TRBJ2-5|.|15|.
CASSPSGTRQETQYF
TGTGCCAGCAGCCCGTCCGGGACTCGCCAAGAGACCCAGTACTTC
>TRBV24-1|TRBJ2-5|TRBD2|14|few
CATSDWGGGETQYF
TGTGCCACCAGTGATTGGGGGGGTGGCGAGACCCAGTACTTC
>TRBV7-9|TRBJ1-5|TRBD1|15|many
CASSPTGGGDQPQHF
TGTGCCAGCAGCCCGACAGGGGGGGGGGATCAGCCCCAGCATTTT
>TRBV10-3|TRBJ1-5|TRBD1|14|many
CAISEWDRNQPQHF
TGTGCCATCAGTGAATGGGACAGGAATCAGCCCCAGCATTTT
>TRBV12-3/TRBV12-4|TRBJ1-1|.|12|many
CASSYSNTEAFF
TGTGCCAGCAGTTACAGTAACACTGAAGCTTTCTTT
>TRBV29-1|TRBJ2-7|.|12|many
CSVEEQGSEQYF
TGCAGCGTTGAAGAGCAGGGTAGCGAGCAGTACTTC
>TRBV4-2|TRBJ2-5|.|16|.
CASSQDLDGGRETQYF
TGTGCCAGCAGCCAAGATTTGGACGGTGGGAGAGAGACCCAGTACTTC
>TRBV20-1|TRBJ2-2|.|17|few
CSAPRLIAGANTGELFF
TGCAGTGCCCCACGTCTTATTGCAGGGGCGAACACCGGGGAGCTGTTTTTT